Here is one TCR beta chain with its context. PCR was run on genomic DNA. A primer set of 30 forward and 13 reverse primers amplified the CDR3. TCRdb re-called the multiplex PCR reads through MiXCR, storing one row per CDR3 protein. The profile shows around 300,000 distinct CDR3 sequences, 47% of them singletons. This entry belongs to a study of type 1 and type 2 diabetes patients. Study context: Donors were type 1 diabetes, type 2 diabetes, or nondiabetic controls. From PBMCs, CD4+ and CD8+ T cells were isolated by magnetic microbeads.

The V and J ends lost 3 bases and 10 bases respectively, with 13 bases between them. There are 13 residues in the CDR3. CDR1 is LNHDA and CDR2 is SQIVND in the germline V gene (reference sequence). The chain carries TRBV19 and TRBJ2-1; no definite D call. Sequencing was done on a sample of peripheral blood mononuclear cells (PBMCs). This clonotype was obtained from a man between 18 and 29 years old with type 2 diabetes. CDR3 sequence reads: CASSILPSYEQFF. Written as DNA, the CDR3 is TGTGCCAGTAGTATTTTACCATCCTACGAGCAGTTCTTC.